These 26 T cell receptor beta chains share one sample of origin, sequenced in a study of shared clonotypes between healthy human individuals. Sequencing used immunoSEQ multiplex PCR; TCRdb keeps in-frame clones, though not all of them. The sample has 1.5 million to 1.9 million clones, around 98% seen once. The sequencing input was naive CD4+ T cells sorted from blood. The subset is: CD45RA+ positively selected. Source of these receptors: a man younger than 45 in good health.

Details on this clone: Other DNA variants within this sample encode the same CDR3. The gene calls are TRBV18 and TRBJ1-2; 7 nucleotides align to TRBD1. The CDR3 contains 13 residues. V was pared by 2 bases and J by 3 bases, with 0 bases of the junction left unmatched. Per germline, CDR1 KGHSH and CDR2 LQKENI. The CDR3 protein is CASSPTGDYGYTF. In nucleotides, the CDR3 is TGTGCCAGCTCACCAACAGGGGACTATGGCTACACCTTC.

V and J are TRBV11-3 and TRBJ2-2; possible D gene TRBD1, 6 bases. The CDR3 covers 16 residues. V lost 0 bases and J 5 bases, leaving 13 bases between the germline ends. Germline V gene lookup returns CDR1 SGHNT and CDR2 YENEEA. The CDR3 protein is CASSLEGTGSTGELFF. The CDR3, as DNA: TGTGCCAGCAGCTTAGAGGGAACAGGGAGTACCGGGGAGCTGTTTTTT. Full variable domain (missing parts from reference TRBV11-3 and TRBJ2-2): EAGVVQSPRYKIIEKKQPVAFWCNPISGHNTLYWYLQNLGQGPELLIRYENEEAVDDSQLPKDRFSAERLKGVDSTLKIQPAELGDSAVYLCASSLEGTGSTGELFFGEGSRLTVL.

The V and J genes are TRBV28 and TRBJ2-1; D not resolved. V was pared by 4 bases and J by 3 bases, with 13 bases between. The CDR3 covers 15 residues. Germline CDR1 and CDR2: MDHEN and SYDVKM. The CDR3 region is CASSSTSKGYNEQFF. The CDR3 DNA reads TGTGCCAGCAGTTCCACCTCAAAGGGCTACAATGAGCAGTTCTTC.

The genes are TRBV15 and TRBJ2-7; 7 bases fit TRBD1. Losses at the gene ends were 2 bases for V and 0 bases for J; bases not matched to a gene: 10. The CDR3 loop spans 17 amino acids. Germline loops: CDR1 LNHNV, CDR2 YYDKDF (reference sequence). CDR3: CATSRNSGTVGSYEQYF. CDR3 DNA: TGTGCCACCAGCAGAAATTCCGGGACAGTAGGCTCCTACGAGCAGTACTTC.

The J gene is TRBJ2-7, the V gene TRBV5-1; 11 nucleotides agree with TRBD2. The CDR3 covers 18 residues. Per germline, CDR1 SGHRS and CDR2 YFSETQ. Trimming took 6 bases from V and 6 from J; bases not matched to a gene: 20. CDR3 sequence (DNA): TGCGCCAGCAACCCGATGGTAGCGGGAGGGTATGGGCTCGGCGAGCAGTACTTC. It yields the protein CASNPMVAGGYGLGEQYF.

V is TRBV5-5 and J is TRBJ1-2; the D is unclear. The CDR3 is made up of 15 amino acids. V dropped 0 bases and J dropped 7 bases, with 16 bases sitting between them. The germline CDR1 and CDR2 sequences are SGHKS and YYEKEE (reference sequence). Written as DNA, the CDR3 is TGTGCCAGCAGCTTGGAGGGAAGGTTTATACTTGGCTACACCTTC. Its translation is CASSLEGRFILGYTF.

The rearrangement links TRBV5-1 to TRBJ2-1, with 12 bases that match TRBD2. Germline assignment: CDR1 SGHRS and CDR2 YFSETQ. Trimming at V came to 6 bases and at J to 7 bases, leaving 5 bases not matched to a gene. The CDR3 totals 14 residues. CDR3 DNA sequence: TGCGCCAGCACCCTAGCGGGAGGGAGGAATGAGCAGTTCTTC. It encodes CASTLAGGRNEQFF.

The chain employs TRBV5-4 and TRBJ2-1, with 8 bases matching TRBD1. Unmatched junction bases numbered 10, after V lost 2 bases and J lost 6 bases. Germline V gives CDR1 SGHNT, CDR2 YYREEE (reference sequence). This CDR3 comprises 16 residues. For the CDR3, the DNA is TGTGCCAGCAGCTTTGGGGGCAGGGGGCTTCCCAATGAGCAGTTCTTC. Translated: CASSFGGRGLPNEQFF.

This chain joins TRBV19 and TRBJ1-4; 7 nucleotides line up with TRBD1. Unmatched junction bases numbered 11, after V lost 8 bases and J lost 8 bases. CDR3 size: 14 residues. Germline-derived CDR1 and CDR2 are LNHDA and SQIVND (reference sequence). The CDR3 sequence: CASSSHRGEEKLFF. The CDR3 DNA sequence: TGTGCCAGTTCCTCGCACAGGGGCGAGGAAAAACTGTTTTTT.

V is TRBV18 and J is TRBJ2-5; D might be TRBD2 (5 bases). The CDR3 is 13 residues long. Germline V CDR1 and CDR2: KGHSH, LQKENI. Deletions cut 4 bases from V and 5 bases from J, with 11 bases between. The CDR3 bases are TGTGCCAGCTCACAGTCGAGGGCGGAGACCCAGTACTTC. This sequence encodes CASSQSRAETQYF.

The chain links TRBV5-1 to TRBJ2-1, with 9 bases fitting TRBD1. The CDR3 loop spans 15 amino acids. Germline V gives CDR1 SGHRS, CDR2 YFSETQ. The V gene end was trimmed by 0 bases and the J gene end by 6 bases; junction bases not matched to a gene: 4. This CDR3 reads CASSLAETGGNEQFF. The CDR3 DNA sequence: TGCGCCAGCAGCTTGGCCGAGACAGGGGGCAATGAGCAGTTCTTC.

The CDR3 region has the DNA TGTGCCAGCAGTGACGGGGACAGGGTCTATGGCTACACCTTC. This codes for CASSDGDRVYGYTF. The V gene is TRBV6-4, the J gene TRBJ1-2; 9 bases are shared with TRBD1. From germline, CDR1 is MRHNA and CDR2 SNTAGT. With 2 bases clipped from V and 4 bases from J, the junction kept 2 bases outside the gene matches. The CDR3 loop spans 14 amino acids.

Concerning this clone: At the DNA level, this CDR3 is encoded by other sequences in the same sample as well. CDR3 sequence reads: CASSAGTGGTDTQYF. CDR3 in DNA: TGTGCCAGCAGTGCCGGGACAGGGGGGACAGATACGCAGTATTTT. V usage is TRBV6-1 and J usage is TRBJ2-3; 11 nucleotides agree with TRBD1. CDR1 is MNHNS and CDR2 is SASEGT in the germline V gene. V was pared by 4 bases and J by 3 bases, with 3 bases of the junction left unmatched. The CDR3 has 15 amino acids.

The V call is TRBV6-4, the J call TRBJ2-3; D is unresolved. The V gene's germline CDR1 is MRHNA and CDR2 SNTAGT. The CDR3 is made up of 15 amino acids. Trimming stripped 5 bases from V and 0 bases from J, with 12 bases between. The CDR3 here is CASSLAPASTDTQYF. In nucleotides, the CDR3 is TGTGCCAGCAGTTTGGCCCCCGCTAGCACAGATACGCAGTATTTT.

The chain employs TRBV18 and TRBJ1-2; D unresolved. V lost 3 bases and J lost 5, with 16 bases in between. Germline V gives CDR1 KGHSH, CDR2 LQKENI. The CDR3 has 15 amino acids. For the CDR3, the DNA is TGTGCCAGCTCACCGGGGTCTGAGGTACTATATGGCTACACCTTC. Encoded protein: CASSPGSEVLYGYTF.

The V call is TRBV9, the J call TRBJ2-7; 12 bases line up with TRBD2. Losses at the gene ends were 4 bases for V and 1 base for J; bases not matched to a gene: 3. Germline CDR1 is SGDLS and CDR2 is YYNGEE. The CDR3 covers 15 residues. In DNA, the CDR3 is TGTGCCAGCAGCCCGGGACTAGCGGGTTCCTACGAGCAGTACTTC. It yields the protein CASSPGLAGSYEQYF.

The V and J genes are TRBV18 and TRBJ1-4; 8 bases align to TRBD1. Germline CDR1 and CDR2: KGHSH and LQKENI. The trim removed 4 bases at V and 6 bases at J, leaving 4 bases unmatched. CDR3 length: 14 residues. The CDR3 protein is CASSQDRVDEKLFF. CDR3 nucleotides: TGTGCCAGCTCACAGGACAGGGTGGATGAAAAACTGTTTTTT.

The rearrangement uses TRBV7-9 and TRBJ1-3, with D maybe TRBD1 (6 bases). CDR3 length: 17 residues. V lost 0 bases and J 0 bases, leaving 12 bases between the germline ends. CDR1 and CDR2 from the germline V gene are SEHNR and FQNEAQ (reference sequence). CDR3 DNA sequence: TGTGCCAGCAGCTTAGCGCCCAGACAGGACTCTGGAAACACCATATATTTT. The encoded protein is CASSLAPRQDSGNTIYF.

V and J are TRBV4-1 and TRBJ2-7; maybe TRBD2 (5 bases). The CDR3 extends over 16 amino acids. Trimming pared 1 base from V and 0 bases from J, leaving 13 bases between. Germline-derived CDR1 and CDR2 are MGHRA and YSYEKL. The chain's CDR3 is CASSQVVATFSYEQYF. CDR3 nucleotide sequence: TGCGCCAGCAGCCAAGTGGTAGCGACCTTCTCCTACGAGCAGTACTTC.

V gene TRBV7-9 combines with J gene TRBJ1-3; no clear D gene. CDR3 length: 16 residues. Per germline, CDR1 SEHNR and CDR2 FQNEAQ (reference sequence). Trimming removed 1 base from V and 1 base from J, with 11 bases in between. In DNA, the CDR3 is TGTGCCAGCAGCTTAGTGGGCGGAGGGTCTGGAAACACCATATATTTT. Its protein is CASSLVGGGSGNTIYF.

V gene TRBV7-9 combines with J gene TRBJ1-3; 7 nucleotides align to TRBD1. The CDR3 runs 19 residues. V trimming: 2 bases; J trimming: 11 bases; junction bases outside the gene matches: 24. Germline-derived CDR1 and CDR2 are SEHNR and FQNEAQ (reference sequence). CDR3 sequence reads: CASSLPPTWTGSRGFSIYF. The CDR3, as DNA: TGTGCCAGCAGCTTACCTCCCACATGGACAGGCTCCCGCGGATTCTCCATATATTTT.

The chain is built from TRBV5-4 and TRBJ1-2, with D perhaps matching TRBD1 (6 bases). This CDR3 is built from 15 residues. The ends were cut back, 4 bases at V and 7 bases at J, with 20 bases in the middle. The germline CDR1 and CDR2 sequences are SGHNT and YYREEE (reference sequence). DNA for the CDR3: TGTGCCAGCAGCCTCCCGGGGGGGGCAGGCGGTGGCTACACCTTC. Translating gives CASSLPGGAGGGYTF. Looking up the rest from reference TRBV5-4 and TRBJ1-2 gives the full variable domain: ETGVTQSPTHLIKTRGQQVTLRCSSQSGHNTVSWYQQALGQGPQFIFQYYREEENGRGNFPPRFSGLQFPNYSSELNVNALELDDSALYLCASSLPGGAGGGYTFGSGTRLTVV.

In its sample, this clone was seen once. The CDR3 region has the DNA TGTGCCAGTAGTATTACAAATCTGAACACTGAAGCTTTCTTT. Translating gives CASSITNLNTEAFF. This chain uses TRBV19 with TRBJ1-1; no clear D gene. Germline CDR1 is LNHDA and CDR2 is SQIVND (reference sequence). This CDR3 has 14 residues. The ends were cut back, 3 bases at V and 0 bases at J, with 8 bases in the middle.

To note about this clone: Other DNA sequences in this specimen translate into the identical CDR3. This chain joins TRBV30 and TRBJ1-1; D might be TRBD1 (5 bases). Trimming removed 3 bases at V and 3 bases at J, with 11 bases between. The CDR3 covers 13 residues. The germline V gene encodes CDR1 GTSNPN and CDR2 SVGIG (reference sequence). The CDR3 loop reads CAWSPRGDTEAFF. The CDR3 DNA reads TGTGCCTGGAGCCCTCGGGGGGACACTGAAGCTTTCTTT.

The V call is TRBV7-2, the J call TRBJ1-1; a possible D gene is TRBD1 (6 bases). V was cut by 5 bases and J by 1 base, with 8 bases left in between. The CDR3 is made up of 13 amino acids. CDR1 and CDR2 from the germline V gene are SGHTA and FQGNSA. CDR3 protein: CASSETGNTEAFF. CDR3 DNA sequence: TGTGCCAGCAGCGAGACAGGGAACACTGAAGCTTTCTTT.

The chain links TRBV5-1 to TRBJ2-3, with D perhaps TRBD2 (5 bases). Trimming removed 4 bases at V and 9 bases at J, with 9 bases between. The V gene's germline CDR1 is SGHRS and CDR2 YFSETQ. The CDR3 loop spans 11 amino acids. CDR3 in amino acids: CASSTEGTQYF. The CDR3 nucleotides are TGCGCCAGCAGCACTGAGGGAACGCAGTATTTT.